Below, 31 T cell receptor beta chains from the same sample are listed, as sequenced in a study of blood T cell repertoires in COVID-19. The repertoire was sequenced with immunoSEQ multiplex PCR; TCRdb's copy has only in-frame clones and lacks some. The sample lists about 60,000 clones, over 80% seen once, with about 6.8% in the top ten. Sequenced material: peripheral blood. Source of these receptors: a human donor in a cohort sampled during active COVID-19.

The V and J genes are TRBV7-8 and TRBJ2-3, with TRBD1 matching over 8 bases. The J segment lost 3 bases and the V segment lost 5 bases, leaving 7 bases of the junction unmatched. Germline CDR1 reads SGHVS; CDR2 reads FQNEAQ. This CDR3 is 15 amino acids long. Here the CDR3 reads CASSEDRGITDTQYF. The CDR3 coding sequence is TGTGCCAGCAGCGAAGACAGGGGAATAACAGATACGCAGTATTTT.

The chain joins TRBV19 to TRBJ1-4, with 7 positions matching TRBD1. From germline, CDR1 is LNHDA and CDR2 SQIVND (reference sequence). This CDR3 is built from 15 residues. V dropped 9 bases and J dropped 5; count of bases not matched to a gene: 12. The chain's CDR3 is CASQTGTAGNEKLFF. CDR3 nucleotides: TGTGCCAGCCAGACAGGGACGGCGGGGAATGAAAAACTGTTTTTT. Full variable domain (rest looked up from reference TRBV19 and TRBJ1-4): DGGITQSPKYLFRKEGQNVTLSCEQNLNHDAMYWYRQDPGQGLRLIYYSQIVNDFQKGDIAEGYSVSREKKESFPLTVTSAQKNPTAFYLCASQTGTAGNEKLFFGSGTQLSVL.

CDR3 sequence: CASSLAVAGATNTGELFF. The DNA for the CDR3 is TGTGCCAGCAGCTTGGCGGTAGCGGGGGCAACGAACACCGGGGAGCTGTTTTTT. V gene TRBV5-4 combines with J gene TRBJ2-2, with 9 bases fitting TRBD2. V shed 0 bases, J shed 0 bases, and the junction held 6 bases outside the gene matches. The CDR3 is made up of 18 amino acids. Per the germline V gene, CDR1 is SGHNT and CDR2 is YYREEE (reference sequence). The variable domain in full, with the rest retrieved from reference TRBV5-4 and TRBJ2-2, is ETGVTQSPTHLIKTRGQQVTLRCSSQSGHNTVSWYQQALGQGPQFIFQYYREEENGRGNFPPRFSGLQFPNYSSELNVNALELDDSALYLCASSLAVAGATNTGELFFGEGSRLTVL.

This chain uses TRBV20-1 with TRBJ2-3, with D perhaps matching TRBD2 (6 bases). Looked up from germline, CDR1 is DFQATT and CDR2 is SNEGSKA (reference sequence). Between the trimmed V and J ends, which lost 3 bases and 1 base, there was a span of 11 bases. The CDR3 runs to 14 residues. CDR3 nucleotide sequence: TGCAGTGCTAGTGTGGGACTCGGCACAGATACGCAGTATTTT. Its translation is CSASVGLGTDTQYF.

This sequence joins TRBV7-2 and TRBJ1-2; D might be TRBD1 (6 bases). The germline gives CDR1 SGHTA, CDR2 FQGNSA. This CDR3 spans 13 amino acids. Trimming pared 7 bases from V and 5 bases from J, leaving 14 bases between. The CDR3 is CASTLGRGYGYTF. The CDR3 DNA follows: TGTGCCAGCACCTTGGGTAGGGGGTATGGCTACACCTTC. The entire variable domain, with the rest obtained from reference TRBV7-2 and TRBJ1-2, is as follows: GAGVSQSPSNKVTEKGKDVELRCDPISGHTALYWYRQSLGQGLEFLIYFQGNSAPDKSGLPSDRFSAERTGGSVSTLTIQRTQQEDSAVYLCASTLGRGYGYTFGSGTRLTVV.

The chain couples TRBV3-1 (or the pseudogene TRBV3-2) to TRBJ2-3; 10 bases align to TRBD2. The length of the CDR3 is 16 residues. Losses at the gene ends were 4 bases for V and 5 bases for J; bases not matched to a gene: 9. Germline loops: CDR1 LGHDT, CDR2 YNNKEL (reference sequence). The chain's CDR3 is CASSRAGLAEGDTQYF. The CDR3 DNA reads TGTGCCAGCAGCCGAGCTGGACTAGCGGAGGGAGATACGCAGTATTTT.

This rearrangement joins TRBV27 to TRBJ1-1, with D maybe TRBD1 (6 bases). CDR3 length: 15 residues. Trimming cost V 3 bases and J 1 base, with 12 bases left between them. CDR1 is MNHEY and CDR2 is SMNVEV in the germline V gene (reference sequence). The CDR3: CASSFRGRGNTEAFF. The DNA for the CDR3 is TGTGCCAGCAGTTTCCGAGGCAGGGGGAACACTGAAGCTTTCTTT.

V is TRBV5-5 and J is TRBJ2-3; 11 bases agree with TRBD2. In germline, CDR1 is SGHKS, CDR2 YYEKEE (reference sequence). The CDR3 spans 19 residues. J gave up 0 bases and V 3 bases, and 12 bases lay outside the gene matches. CDR3 loop: CASSSTTSGEDRSTDTQYF. The CDR3 region has the DNA TGTGCCAGCAGCTCCACGACTAGCGGGGAGGATCGGAGCACAGATACGCAGTATTTT.

This clone was recorded a few times. The genes are TRBV19 and TRBJ1-2; D is undetermined. This CDR3 contains 17 residues. Germline loops: CDR1 LNHDA, CDR2 SQIVND (reference sequence). The V end was cut by 5 bases, the J end by 3 bases, with 22 bases between. The CDR3 DNA reads as TGTGCCAGTAGTCACCAGTCCACCGCTGGTCTCGACTATGGCTACACCTTC. Protein product: CASSHQSTAGLDYGYTF.

The gene calls are TRBV5-1 and TRBJ2-2; tentatively, D is TRBD1 (7 bases). In germline, CDR1 is SGHRS, CDR2 YFSETQ. CDR3 length equals 15 residues. Trimming stripped 1 base from V and 6 bases from J, with 13 bases between. This CDR3 is CASSLTDREAGELFF. CDR3 in DNA: TGCGCCAGCAGCTTGACCGACAGGGAGGCCGGGGAGCTGTTTTTT.

This clone was seen a handful of times. The rearrangement uses TRBV3-1 (or the pseudogene TRBV3-2) and TRBJ1-2; D is undetermined. This CDR3 is built from 15 residues. Germline V gene lookup returns CDR1 LGHDT and CDR2 YNNKEL (reference sequence). Trimming shortened V by 0 bases and J by 4 bases, and 12 bases separated the two germline ends. Here the CDR3 DNA reads TGTGCCAGCAGCCAAGATTTGGAGGGAGGCTATGGCTACACCTTC. Encoded protein: CASSQDLEGGYGYTF.

The sample holds one count of this clone. CDR3: CASSRETGNTEAFF. CDR3 DNA sequence: TGCGCCAGCAGCCGAGAAACAGGGAACACTGAAGCTTTCTTT. The chain recombines TRBV4-3 with TRBJ1-1; D is possibly TRBD1 (5 bases). V lost 4 bases to trimming and J lost 1 base, with 10 bases between them. Germline V gene sequence: CDR1 LGHNA, CDR2 YSLEER. This CDR3 contains 14 residues.

The rearrangement links TRBV3-1 (or the pseudogene TRBV3-2) to TRBJ1-5; D possibly corresponds to TRBD1 (5 bases). Deletions cut 2 bases from V and 3 bases from J, with 8 bases between. The germline gives CDR1 LGHDT, CDR2 YNNKEL (reference sequence). This CDR3 contains 14 residues. The CDR3 DNA reads as TGTGCCAGCAGCCAACAGGGATACAATCAGCCCCAGCATTTT. This translates into CASSQQGYNQPQHF.

The chain couples TRBV7-9 to TRBJ1-6, with D unclear. Per the germline V gene, CDR1 is SEHNR and CDR2 is FQNEAQ (reference sequence). The CDR3 totals 14 residues. Trimming shortened V by 5 bases and J by 7 bases, and 12 bases separated the two germline ends. DNA for the CDR3: TGTGCCAGCAGCCCGACCAGCGGGAATTCACCCCTCCACTTT. Amino acids: CASSPTSGNSPLHF.

This chain connects TRBV28 to TRBJ2-5; TRBD1 matches at 7 bases. The junction had 4 bases not matched to a gene; V was cut back by 6 bases and J by 3 bases. This CDR3 has 13 amino acids. Germline CDR1 reads MDHEN; CDR2 reads SYDVKM. CDR3 region: CASRNQGEETQYF. CDR3 DNA sequence: TGTGCCAGCAGAAACCAGGGGGAAGAGACCCAGTACTTC. The complete variable domain, with remaining parts taken from reference TRBV28 and TRBJ2-5, reads DVKVTQSSRYLVKRTGEKVFLECVQDMDHENMFWYRQDPGLGLRLIYFSYDVKMKEKGDIPEGYSVSREKKERFSLILESASTNQTSMYLCASRNQGEETQYFGPGTRLLVL.

The CDR3 reads CASSTRTGGVQETQYF. In DNA, the CDR3 is TGTGCCAGTAGTACCAGGACAGGGGGGGTCCAAGAGACCCAGTACTTC. The chain carries TRBV19 and TRBJ2-5, with 10 bases aligning to TRBD1. Trimming cost V 4 bases and J 1 base; bases outside gene matches: 6. CDR1 and CDR2 from the germline V gene are LNHDA and SQIVND (reference sequence). The CDR3 has 16 residues.

The chain recombines TRBV5-1 with TRBJ2-7, with TRBD1 matching over 7 bases. This CDR3 spans 15 amino acids. Germline V gene sequence: CDR1 SGHRS, CDR2 YFSETQ. After removal of 0 bases from V and 2 bases from J, the junction contained 5 bases not matched to a gene. The CDR3 nucleotides are TGCGCCAGCAGCTTGGGGGGGACAGCCGCCTACGAGCAGTACTTC. Protein product: CASSLGGTAAYEQYF.

The chain recombines TRBV19 with TRBJ1-2; 7 nucleotides match TRBD1. J lost 6 bases, V lost 5 bases, and 9 bases had no gene match. Germline CDR1 reads LNHDA; CDR2 reads SQIVND (reference sequence). The CDR3 has 14 amino acids. The CDR3 spells CASSLRKGADGYTF. CDR3 DNA: TGTGCCAGTAGTCTCCGGAAGGGGGCGGATGGCTACACCTTC.

CDR3 sequence: CAISVAGTQSTDTQYF. CDR3 bases: TGTGCCATCAGTGTGGCCGGGACTCAAAGCACAGATACGCAGTATTTT. This rearrangement joins TRBV10-3 to TRBJ2-3; a possible D gene is TRBD2 (6 bases). Trimming left V 4 bases short and J 0 bases short, with 14 bases between. The CDR3 loop spans 16 amino acids. Germline CDR1 reads ENHRY; CDR2 reads SYGVKD.

The chain combines TRBV4-1 with TRBJ1-4, with D perhaps TRBD1 (6 bases). The CDR3 runs to 15 residues. V was clipped by 1 base and J by 8 bases, with 14 bases between them. CDR1 MGHRA and CDR2 YSYEKL come from the germline V gene. The DNA of the CDR3 is TGCGCCAGCAGCCAAGTGGCCTACACAGGGGAAAAACTGTTTTTT. Its protein product is CASSQVAYTGEKLFF.

In its sample, this clone was seen a few times. This chain connects TRBV7-9 to TRBJ1-1; 8 nucleotides agree with TRBD1. CDR3 length: 18 amino acids. The V gene end was trimmed by 4 bases and the J gene end by 1 base; junction bases not matched to a gene: 14. Germline lookup yields CDR1 SEHNR and CDR2 FQNEAQ (reference sequence). The CDR3 loop reads CASSSPFGTGGGNTEAFF. The CDR3, as DNA: TGTGCCAGCAGCTCACCTTTTGGGACAGGCGGGGGGAACACTGAAGCTTTCTTT.

This clone was seen once. The CDR3 loop is CASSQAGDSNQPQHF. The DNA of the CDR3 is TGTGCCAGCAGCCAAGCAGGGGACAGCAATCAGCCCCAGCATTTT. The chain combines TRBV3-1 (or the pseudogene TRBV3-2) with TRBJ1-5, with D possibly being TRBD1 (6 bases). This CDR3 contains 15 residues. Trimming cost V 1 base and J 1 base, with 8 bases left between them. CDR1 is LGHDT, CDR2 YNNKEL, per germline (reference sequence).

The chain joins TRBV5-1 to TRBJ1-2; D gene ambiguous. V dropped 0 bases and J dropped 0 bases, with 9 bases sitting between them. The CDR3 length is 15 residues. CDR1 and CDR2 (germline): SGHRS, YFSETQ. In nucleotides, the CDR3 is TGCGCCAGCAGCTTGGGAGGTCCAGCTAACTATGGCTACACCTTC. Amino acid sequence: CASSLGGPANYGYTF.

CDR3 region: CASSPRSGRRNEQFF. The DNA of the CDR3 is TGTGCCAGTAGTCCCCGTAGCGGGAGGAGGAATGAGCAGTTCTTC. V is TRBV19 and J is TRBJ2-1; TRBD2 aligns across 10 bases. Germline assignment: CDR1 LNHDA and CDR2 SQIVND (reference sequence). This CDR3 comprises 15 residues. V lost 5 bases, J lost 7 bases, and 8 bases stayed unmatched. Combining the CDR3 with reference TRBV19 and TRBJ2-1 gives the whole variable domain DGGITQSPKYLFRKEGQNVTLSCEQNLNHDAMYWYRQDPGQGLRLIYYSQIVNDFQKGDIAEGYSVSREKKESFPLTVTSAQKNPTAFYLCASSPRSGRRNEQFFGPGTRLTVL.

This chain connects TRBV5-6 to TRBJ2-3; 12 positions match TRBD1. CDR1 and CDR2 from the germline V gene are SGHDT and YYEEEE. This CDR3 region has 16 residues. The junction had 4 bases not matched to a gene; V was cut back by 4 bases and J by 1 base. The CDR3 spells CASSGGTGGGTDTQYF. In DNA form, the CDR3 reads TGTGCCAGCAGCGGGGGGACAGGGGGCGGCACAGATACGCAGTATTTT.

The rearrangement links TRBV5-8 to TRBJ1-2; the match to TRBD1 covers 9 bases. Germline CDR1 is SGHTS and CDR2 is YDEGEE. The trim removed 5 bases at V and 5 bases at J, leaving 7 bases unmatched. This CDR3 is 14 amino acids long. Written as DNA, the CDR3 is TGTGCCAGCAGGCGCCGGGACAGGGATTATGGCTACACCTTC. This translates into CASRRRDRDYGYTF.

V usage is TRBV15 and J usage is TRBJ2-5; 7 positions agree with TRBD1. Trimming took 6 bases from V and 4 from J; bases not matched to a gene: 11. Germline loops: CDR1 LNHNV, CDR2 YYDKDF (reference sequence). CDR3 length: 15 amino acids. CDR3 residues: CATSRRGPVGETQYF. The DNA for the CDR3 is TGTGCCACCAGTCGTAGGGGGCCGGTGGGAGAGACCCAGTACTTC.

The chain recombines TRBV7-3 with TRBJ2-3; 7 bases are shared with TRBD2. Germline V gene lookup returns CDR1 SGHTA and CDR2 FQGTGA. The CDR3 spans 15 residues. V shed 5 bases, J shed 0 bases, and the junction held 5 bases outside the gene matches. The CDR3: CASSPPGGSTDTQYF. The DNA of the CDR3 is TGTGCCAGCAGCCCCCCGGGAGGCAGCACAGATACGCAGTATTTT.

The chain links TRBV28 to TRBJ2-7, with D perhaps TRBD1 (7 bases). The CDR3 length is 14 residues. The germline CDR1 and CDR2 sequences are MDHEN and SYDVKM. V was clipped by 2 bases and J by 7 bases, with 15 bases between them. The CDR3, as DNA: TGTGCCAGCAGTTTACCAGGGGGGTGGAAAGAGCAGTACTTC. Protein product: CASSLPGGWKEQYF.

V is TRBV28 and J is TRBJ1-3; D is possibly TRBD1 (5 bases). The CDR3 loop spans 14 amino acids. Trimming pared 7 bases from V and 0 bases from J, leaving 10 bases between. Germline V gene lookup returns CDR1 MDHEN and CDR2 SYDVKM. Written as DNA, the CDR3 is TGTGCCAGCACCCTGCAGGGCTCTGGAAACACCATATATTTT. It yields the protein CASTLQGSGNTIYF.

The chain recombines TRBV5-3 with TRBJ2-1; D ambiguous. TRBV5-3 is reported as an ORF; its role is uncertain. V lost 1 base and J 6 bases, leaving 14 bases between the germline ends. The length of the CDR3 is 15 residues. DNA for the CDR3: TGTGCCAGAAGCTTGCTGGAGACCGGCGCCAATGAGCAGTTCTTC. It translates to CARSLLETGANEQFF.